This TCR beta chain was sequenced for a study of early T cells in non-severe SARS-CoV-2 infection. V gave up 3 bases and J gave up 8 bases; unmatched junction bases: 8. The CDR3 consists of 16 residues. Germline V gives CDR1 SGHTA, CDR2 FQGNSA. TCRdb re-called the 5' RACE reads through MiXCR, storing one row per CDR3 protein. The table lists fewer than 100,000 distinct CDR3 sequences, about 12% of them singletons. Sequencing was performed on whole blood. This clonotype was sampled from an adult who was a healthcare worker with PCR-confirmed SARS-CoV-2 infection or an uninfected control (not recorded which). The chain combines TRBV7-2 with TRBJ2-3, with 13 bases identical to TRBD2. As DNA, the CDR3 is TGTGCCAGCAGCTTTAGTCCGGGACTAGCGGGATCTACGCAGTATTTT. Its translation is CASSFSPGLAGSTQYF.